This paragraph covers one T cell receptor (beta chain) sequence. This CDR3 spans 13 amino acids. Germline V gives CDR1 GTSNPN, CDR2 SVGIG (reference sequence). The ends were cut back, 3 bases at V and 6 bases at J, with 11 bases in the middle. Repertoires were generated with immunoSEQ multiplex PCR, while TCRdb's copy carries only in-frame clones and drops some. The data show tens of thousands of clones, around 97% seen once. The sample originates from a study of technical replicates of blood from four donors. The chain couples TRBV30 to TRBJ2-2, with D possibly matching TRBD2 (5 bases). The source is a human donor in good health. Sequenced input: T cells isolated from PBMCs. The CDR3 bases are TGTGCCTGGAGAAAGGAGGTGGCCGGGGAGCTGTTTTTT. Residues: CAWRKEVAGELFF.